This TCR beta chain was identified during a study of identical twins. Study-level points and caveats: There was more out-of-frame TCR alpha sharing in monozygotic twins than models estimated. An excess of low generation probability was shown by twin-shared out-of-frame alpha sequences.

TCRdb re-called the 5' RACE reads with MiXCR, one entry per CDR3 protein. The sample carries 120,000 to 150,000 distinct CDR3 sequences, 3% to 4% recorded once. V shed 6 bases and J 5 bases; nucleotides not matched to a gene: 10. The CDR3 runs 15 residues. Looked up from germline, CDR1 is DFQATT and CDR2 is SNEGSKA (reference sequence). This clonotype was recorded many times. No antigen is known for it. The V call is TRBV20-1, the J call TRBJ2-1; 10 bases fit TRBD2. Input material: memory T cells sorted from blood. The source is a man aged 18 to 29 in good health. In DNA form, the CDR3 reads TGCAGTGCGAAACTTCCACTAGCGGGACACAATGAGCAGTTCTTC. Residues: CSAKLPLAGHNEQFF.